Described below is a single TCR beta chain sequence and its context. The CDR3 is 17 residues long. Per germline, CDR1 LNHDA and CDR2 SQIVND (reference sequence). Trimming took off 1 base at V and 0 bases at J, with 10 bases between the two ends. Measured with immunoSEQ multiplex PCR; TCRdb has only the in-frame clones, and not every one. The sample contains approximately 140,000 clones, 84% of which appear only once. The record originates from a study of blood T cell repertoires in COVID-19. Specimen: peripheral blood. The rearrangement uses TRBV19 and TRBJ1-6; a weak D match, TRBD1 (5 bases). The sequence was obtained from a human donor in a cohort sampled during active COVID-19. This CDR3 reads CASSIARASSYNSPLHF. The CDR3 DNA is TGTGCCAGTAGTATAGCCAGGGCGAGCTCCTATAATTCACCCCTCCACTTT.